A selection of T cell receptor beta chains follows, all from one sample in a study of cytomegalovirus exposure and HLA in healthy donors. Sequencing was performed with immunoSEQ multiplex PCR; in TCRdb, only in-frame clones are kept and a portion is missing. Of around 130,000 clones in the sample, approximately 69% were seen once. Specimen: PBMCs. The receptor set was obtained from a man aged 35 to 55 in good health and CMV-seropositive. Each CDR3 is given with its conserved first and last residue. D genes are given only for firm matches. Size is omitted from some rows. Given values are once, few, many or a class for expanded clones.

J gene: TRBJ1-3; D gene: -; clone size: -; CDR3 length: 15; V gene: TRBV7-2; CDR3 protein: CASSLSQVSGNTIYF; CDR3 DNA: TGTGCCAGCAGCTTATCTCAGGTTTCTGGAAACACCATATATTTT
J gene: TRBJ2-6; D gene: -; clone size: few; CDR3 length: 16; V gene: TRBV9; CDR3 protein: CASSPRGGSGANVLTF; CDR3 DNA: TGTGCCAGCAGCCCAAGAGGGGGCTCTGGGGCCAACGTCCTGACTTTC
J gene: TRBJ2-1; D gene: TRBD1; clone size: -; CDR3 length: 14; V gene: TRBV19; CDR3 protein: CTSRQGPPYNEQFF; CDR3 DNA: TGTACCAGTAGACAGGGTCCCCCCTACAATGAGCAGTTCTTC
J gene: TRBJ2-2; D gene: -; clone size: once; CDR3 length: 15; V gene: TRBV28; CDR3 protein: CASSPWVGGSGELFF; CDR3 DNA: TGTGCCAGCAGCCCCTGGGTCGGGGGAAGCGGGGAGCTGTTTTTT
J gene: TRBJ2-1; D gene: TRBD2; clone size: -; CDR3 length: 14; V gene: TRBV29-1; CDR3 protein: CSVARLASNNEQFF; CDR3 DNA: TGCAGCGTTGCTCGACTAGCGTCAAACAATGAGCAGTTCTTC
J gene: TRBJ1-2; D gene: TRBD1; clone size: once; CDR3 length: 15; V gene: TRBV7-8; CDR3 protein: CASSLQGSANYGYTF; CDR3 DNA: TGTGCCAGCAGTTTACAGGGGTCAGCTAACTATGGCTACACCTTC
J gene: TRBJ2-7; D gene: -; clone size: -; CDR3 length: 13; V gene: TRBV7-9; CDR3 protein: CASSLGSRYEQYF; CDR3 DNA: TGTGCCAGCAGCTTAGGATCCCGATACGAGCAGTACTTC
J gene: TRBJ1-2; D gene: TRBD1; clone size: once; CDR3 length: 16; V gene: TRBV29-1; CDR3 protein: CSVEDSRTGGIYGYTF; CDR3 DNA: TGCAGCGTTGAAGATTCGAGGACAGGGGGCATCTATGGCTACACCTTC
J gene: TRBJ2-1; D gene: TRBD2; clone size: -; CDR3 length: 15; V gene: TRBV5-1; CDR3 protein: CASSPGLAGGNEQFF; CDR3 DNA: TGCGCCAGCAGCCCCGGACTAGCGGGGGGCAATGAGCAGTTCTTC
J gene: TRBJ1-3; D gene: -; clone size: once; CDR3 length: 15; V gene: TRBV19; CDR3 protein: CASVPGEISGNTIYF; CDR3 DNA: TGTGCCAGTGTACCGGGAGAGATCTCTGGAAACACCATATATTTT
J gene: TRBJ2-3; D gene: TRBD2; clone size: -; CDR3 length: 16; V gene: TRBV5-6; CDR3 protein: CASSGHGGAKTDTQYF; CDR3 DNA: TGTGCCAGCAGCGGCCACGGGGGGGCAAAGACAGATACGCAGTATTTT
J gene: TRBJ2-5; D gene: -; clone size: -; CDR3 length: 14; V gene: TRBV29-1; CDR3 protein: CSLTGHQAGETQYF; CDR3 DNA: TGCAGCCTAACGGGCCATCAGGCGGGAGAGACCCAGTACTTC
J gene: TRBJ2-1; D gene: TRBD2; clone size: once; CDR3 length: 13; V gene: TRBV7-7; CDR3 protein: CASSRTTSGEQFF; CDR3 DNA: TGTGCTAGCAGCCGGACGACTAGCGGGGAGCAGTTCTTC
J gene: TRBJ1-2; D gene: -; clone size: -; CDR3 length: 13; V gene: TRBV5-1; CDR3 protein: CASSREGGYGYTF; CDR3 DNA: TGCGCCAGCAGCCGCGAGGGTGGCTATGGCTACACCTTC
J gene: TRBJ2-1; D gene: TRBD2; clone size: -; CDR3 length: 15; V gene: TRBV5-1; CDR3 protein: CASSSFLAGGGEQFF; CDR3 DNA: TGCGCCAGCAGCTCCTTCCTAGCGGGAGGCGGCGAGCAGTTCTTC
J gene: TRBJ2-1; D gene: -; clone size: -; CDR3 length: 16; V gene: TRBV9; CDR3 protein: CASTSDPRGTWGEQFF; CDR3 DNA: TGTGCCAGCACCTCAGACCCGAGAGGGACTTGGGGTGAGCAGTTCTTC
J gene: TRBJ2-7; D gene: TRBD1; clone size: -; CDR3 length: 14; V gene: TRBV9; CDR3 protein: CASSVLDRAGEQYF; CDR3 DNA: TGTGCCAGCAGCGTACTAGACAGGGCTGGCGAGCAGTACTTC
J gene: TRBJ1-2; D gene: -; clone size: -; CDR3 length: 18; V gene: TRBV5-1; CDR3 protein: CASSSPVNRQEANYGYTF; CDR3 DNA: TGCGCCAGCAGCTCACCAGTTAACAGACAGGAGGCTAACTATGGCTACACCTTC
J gene: TRBJ1-6; D gene: TRBD1; clone size: few; CDR3 length: 12; V gene: TRBV6-5; CDR3 protein: CASSSTGGSLHF; CDR3 DNA: TGTGCCAGCAGCTCTACAGGGGGCTCCCTCCACTTT
J gene: TRBJ1-1; D gene: TRBD1; clone size: -; CDR3 length: 14; V gene: TRBV5-1; CDR3 protein: CASSSGTEDTEAFF; CDR3 DNA: TGCGCCAGCAGCTCCGGGACAGAAGACACTGAAGCTTTCTTT
J gene: TRBJ2-2; D gene: -; clone size: -; CDR3 length: 16; V gene: TRBV7-9; CDR3 protein: CTSSLASRGMRGELFF; CDR3 DNA: TGTACCAGCAGCTTAGCTTCGCGCGGGATGAGGGGGGAGCTGTTTTTT
J gene: TRBJ2-1; D gene: -; clone size: -; CDR3 length: 13; V gene: TRBV5-1; CDR3 protein: CASSLGLNNEQFF; CDR3 DNA: TGCGCCAGCAGCCTGGGACTGAACAATGAGCAGTTCTTC
J gene: TRBJ2-5; D gene: -; clone size: few; CDR3 length: 13; V gene: TRBV14; CDR3 protein: CASSQFLPETQYF; CDR3 DNA: TGTGCCAGCAGCCAATTTCTCCCGGAGACCCAGTACTTC
J gene: TRBJ2-5; D gene: -; clone size: -; CDR3 length: 12; V gene: TRBV6-5; CDR3 protein: CATTGYGETQYF; CDR3 DNA: TGTGCCACGACCGGGTACGGGGAGACCCAGTACTTC
J gene: TRBJ1-3; D gene: TRBD1; clone size: -; CDR3 length: 15; V gene: TRBV9; CDR3 protein: CASSPFGDSGNTIYF; CDR3 DNA: TGTGCCAGCAGTCCCTTCGGGGACAGTGGAAACACCATATATTTT
J gene: TRBJ1-2; D gene: -; clone size: -; CDR3 length: 13; V gene: TRBV5-1; CDR3 protein: CASSPRENYGYTF; CDR3 DNA: TGCGCCAGCAGCCCCCGGGAGAACTATGGCTACACCTTC
J gene: TRBJ1-6; D gene: TRBD1; clone size: -; CDR3 length: 15; V gene: TRBV27; CDR3 protein: CASSARDRSNSPLHF; CDR3 DNA: TGTGCCAGCAGTGCCCGGGACAGGAGTAATTCACCCCTCCACTTT
J gene: TRBJ2-3; D gene: TRBD2; clone size: few; CDR3 length: 16; V gene: TRBV11-2; CDR3 protein: CASSPYSGRAPDTQYF; CDR3 DNA: TGTGCCAGCAGCCCTTATAGCGGGAGGGCCCCAGATACGCAGTATTTT
J gene: TRBJ1-6; D gene: TRBD1; clone size: -; CDR3 length: 14; V gene: TRBV28; CDR3 protein: CASRTGVLGSPLHF; CDR3 DNA: TGTGCCAGCAGGACAGGGGTTTTGGGCTCACCCCTCCACTTT
J gene: TRBJ1-1; D gene: TRBD1; clone size: -; CDR3 length: 14; V gene: TRBV28; CDR3 protein: CASSSPGTGVEAFF; CDR3 DNA: TGTGCCAGCAGTTCTCCCGGGACAGGGGTTGAAGCTTTCTTT
J gene: TRBJ1-6; D gene: -; clone size: -; CDR3 length: 15; V gene: TRBV5-6; CDR3 protein: CASSLESSYNSPLHF; CDR3 DNA: TGTGCCAGCAGCTTAGAGAGCTCCTATAATTCACCCCTCCACTTT
J gene: TRBJ2-2; D gene: -; clone size: -; CDR3 length: 16; V gene: TRBV10-3; CDR3 protein: CAIKGTGTQDAGELFF; CDR3 DNA: TGTGCCATCAAGGGGACGGGGACTCAAGATGCCGGGGAGCTGTTTTTT
J gene: TRBJ2-1; D gene: -; clone size: once; CDR3 length: 14; V gene: TRBV19; CDR3 protein: CASSVQGSYNEQFF; CDR3 DNA: TGTGCCAGTAGTGTTCAGGGGTCCTACAATGAGCAGTTCTTC
J gene: TRBJ2-1; D gene: TRBD2; clone size: -; CDR3 length: 16; V gene: TRBV6-6; CDR3 protein: CASSYSRGGGRNEQFF; CDR3 DNA: TGTGCCAGCAGTTACTCACGGGGGGGTGGGAGAAATGAGCAGTTCTTC
J gene: TRBJ2-1; D gene: TRBD2; clone size: -; CDR3 length: 18; V gene: TRBV18; CDR3 protein: CASSPPAEAGGHYNEQFF; CDR3 DNA: TGTGCCAGCTCACCACCGGCTGAGGCGGGGGGCCACTACAATGAGCAGTTCTTC
J gene: TRBJ2-1; D gene: -; clone size: -; CDR3 length: 15; V gene: TRBV28; CDR3 protein: CASTTRGWGKNEQFF; CDR3 DNA: TGTGCCAGCACCACCCGGGGGTGGGGTAAAAATGAGCAGTTCTTC
J gene: TRBJ2-1; D gene: -; clone size: -; CDR3 length: 15; V gene: TRBV5-1; CDR3 protein: CASSPGGANTNEQFF; CDR3 DNA: TGCGCCAGCAGCCCTGGGGGGGCAAACACTAATGAGCAGTTCTTC
J gene: TRBJ2-7; D gene: TRBD2; clone size: -; CDR3 length: 17; V gene: TRBV9; CDR3 protein: CASSPGTSGSSGYEQYF; CDR3 DNA: TGTGCCAGCAGCCCTGGGACTAGCGGGAGCTCAGGGTACGAGCAGTACTTC
J gene: TRBJ2-4; D gene: TRBD2; clone size: few; CDR3 length: 15; V gene: TRBV28; CDR3 protein: CASSSTSVSKNIQYF; CDR3 DNA: TGTGCCAGCAGTTCGACTAGCGTCTCCAAAAACATTCAGTACTTC
J gene: TRBJ2-7; D gene: -; clone size: -; CDR3 length: 13; V gene: TRBV11-3; CDR3 protein: CASSGSSTYEQYF; CDR3 DNA: TGTGCCAGCTCGGGAAGCAGTACCTACGAGCAGTACTTC
J gene: TRBJ2-2; D gene: TRBD1; clone size: -; CDR3 length: 16; V gene: TRBV10-3; CDR3 protein: CAINWDSLTNTGELFF; CDR3 DNA: TGTGCCATCAACTGGGACAGCCTTACGAACACCGGGGAGCTGTTTTTT
J gene: TRBJ2-2; D gene: -; clone size: -; CDR3 length: 15; V gene: TRBV28; CDR3 protein: CASSTPTSLPGELFF; CDR3 DNA: TGTGCCAGCAGTACCCCGACTTCTCTGCCGGGGGAGCTGTTTTTT
J gene: TRBJ1-2; D gene: -; clone size: -; CDR3 length: 14; V gene: TRBV28; CDR3 protein: CASRLQRGFSSYTF; CDR3 DNA: TGTGCCAGCAGATTACAAAGGGGATTTTCCTCCTACACCTTC
J gene: TRBJ2-7; D gene: -; clone size: once; CDR3 length: 16; V gene: TRBV5-1; CDR3 protein: CASSLGTSPSSYEQYF; CDR3 DNA: TGCGCCAGCAGCTTGGGGACTTCCCCCTCCTCCTACGAGCAGTACTTC
J gene: TRBJ2-2; D gene: TRBD1; clone size: -; CDR3 length: 15; V gene: TRBV2; CDR3 protein: CASKVQDRATGELFF; CDR3 DNA: TGTGCCAGCAAAGTTCAGGACAGGGCAACCGGGGAGCTGTTTTTT
J gene: TRBJ2-7; D gene: -; clone size: -; CDR3 length: 13; V gene: TRBV6-1; CDR3 protein: CASSHGQSYEQYF; CDR3 DNA: TGTGCCAGCAGTCACGGACAGTCCTACGAGCAGTACTTC
J gene: TRBJ2-3; D gene: -; clone size: -; CDR3 length: 13; V gene: TRBV7-9; CDR3 protein: CAISGDSTDTQYF; CDR3 DNA: TGTGCCATTTCAGGGGACAGCACAGATACGCAGTATTTT
J gene: TRBJ1-2; D gene: -; clone size: -; CDR3 length: 13; V gene: TRBV27; CDR3 protein: CASSFPGQGGYTF; CDR3 DNA: TGTGCCAGCAGTTTCCCGGGACAAGGTGGCTACACCTTC
J gene: TRBJ2-7; D gene: TRBD2; clone size: few; CDR3 length: 16; V gene: TRBV27; CDR3 protein: CASSLGDVAGGYEQYF; CDR3 DNA: TGTGCCAGCAGTTTGGGGGACGTAGCGGGAGGGTACGAGCAGTACTTC
J gene: TRBJ1-2; D gene: -; clone size: -; CDR3 length: 13; V gene: TRBV11-2; CDR3 protein: CASSLGGPYGYTF; CDR3 DNA: TGTGCCAGCAGCTTAGGGGGCCCCTATGGCTACACCTTC
J gene: TRBJ2-3; D gene: TRBD2; clone size: -; CDR3 length: 16; V gene: TRBV25-1; CDR3 protein: CASSESSGGDTDTQYF; CDR3 DNA: TGTGCCAGCAGTGAGTCTTCGGGGGGAGACACAGATACGCAGTATTTT
J gene: TRBJ2-7; D gene: TRBD2; clone size: -; CDR3 length: 15; V gene: TRBV5-4; CDR3 protein: CASSPAGVLSYEQYF; CDR3 DNA: TGTGCCAGCAGCCCCGCGGGAGTTTTAAGCTACGAGCAGTACTTC